The TCR beta chain under discussion was sequenced for a study of blood T cell repertoires in COVID-19. Only one count was recorded for this clone. Data came from immunoSEQ multiplex PCR; TCRdb stores just in-frame clones and leaves some out. The sample lists around 170,000 clones, 75% to 85% occurring once. CDR1 is MDHEN, CDR2 SYDVKM, per germline. The CDR3 has 12 residues. V trimming: 8 bases; J trimming: 10 bases; junction bases outside the gene matches: 5. Sample: peripheral blood. The genes are TRBV28 and TRBJ1-4; 9 nucleotides match TRBD1. This receptor was taken from a human donor in a cohort sampled during active COVID-19. This chain's CDR3 is CASRTGAGKLFF. The CDR3 DNA sequence: TGTGCCAGCCGGACAGGGGCGGGAAAACTGTTTTTT. The full variable domain, in which reference TRBV28 and TRBJ1-4 provide the parts outside the CDR3, is DVKVTQSSRYLVKRTGEKVFLECVQDMDHENMFWYRQDPGLGLRLIYFSYDVKMKEKGDIPEGYSVSREKKERFSLILESASTNQTSMYLCASRTGAGKLFFGSGTQLSVL.